The source of this TCR beta chain is a study of CD8+CD57+ T cells in acquired aplastic anemia. Notes on the study in general: Roughly 27 shared CD8+ CDR3s appeared highly expressed within patients' immunodominant clones.

V shed 6 bases and J shed 2 bases, with 13 bases lying between them. CDR1 and CDR2 from the germline V gene are LNHDA and SQIVND (reference sequence). The CDR3 length is 14 residues. For CDR3 and TCR beta VDJ profiling, genomic DNA was the template used. Each CDR3 protein is one row after TCRdb ran MiXCR on the reads. The table lists 200,000 or so distinct CDR3 sequences, 50% to 70% of them singletons, with roughly 61% in the top ten. Notes on this clonotype: Its antigen is as yet unknown.

All patients picked for sequencing had shown, by flow cytometry, an expansion of CD8+CD57+ cells. The study sampled blood from patients who had received no therapy. Sequencing was done on a sample of sorted CD4+, CD8+, or CD8+CD57+ T cells (not recorded which) from PBMCs. This rearrangement joins TRBV19 to TRBJ2-5, with a possible D match to TRBD2 (5 bases). The TCR originated in a human donor with aplastic anemia. CDR3 loop: CASRAARTQETQYF. Written as DNA, the CDR3 is TGTGCCAGTAGGGCGGCCCGGACTCAAGAGACCCAGTACTTC.